This TCR beta chain was obtained from a study of CD8+ T cells in alopecia areata. Study-level points and caveats: There were also resident alphabeta T cells of normal skin sequenced in scalp samples.

Comment on this clone: Antigen unknown.

Reverse transcription of extracted RNA yielded cDNA, which provided the sequencing template. Method: immunoSEQ multiplex PCR; TCRdb's copy keeps in-frame clones and lacks some. This sample has about 200,000 clones, with 45% to 70% found just once. This receptor was identified in a human donor in good health. Sequencing was done on a sample of CD8+ T cells sorted from blood.

CDR3 sequence: CASNTGNYGYTF. The CDR3, as DNA: TGTGCCAGTAATACAGGGAACTATGGCTACACCTTC. The rearrangement joins TRBV19 to TRBJ1-2; weak D call: TRBD1 (6 bases). The germline V gene has CDR1 LNHDA and CDR2 SQIVND (reference sequence). The length of the CDR3 is 12 residues. V shed 7 bases and J shed 2 bases, with 8 bases lying between them.